There are a few counts of the clone carrying this T cell receptor beta chain. Its antigen is unidentified. The sample is drawn from a study of cytomegalovirus exposure and HLA in healthy donors. Study findings and constraints: It was reportedly the case that the classifier diagnosed cytomegalovirus status with high specificity and sensitivity.

V was pared by 0 bases and J by 5 bases, with 5 bases between. Germline values: CDR1 MNHNY, CDR2 SVGAGI (reference sequence). CDR3 length equals 13 residues. Researchers ran the PCR with 60 Vbeta and 13 Jbeta primers. The repertoire was sequenced with immunoSEQ multiplex PCR; TCRdb's copy has only in-frame clones and lacks some. The sample contains roughly 120,000 clones, about 77% of which appear only once. The sequence was obtained from a woman aged 25 to 39 in good health and CMV-seropositive. This chain uses TRBV6-6 with TRBJ1-5; no clear D gene. The specimen sequenced was PBMCs. This CDR3 reads CASSYSADQPQHF. CDR3 DNA: TGTGCCAGCAGTTACTCGGCGGATCAGCCCCAGCATTTT.